These 26 T cell receptor beta chains were sequenced from one sample in a study of blood T cell repertoires in COVID-19. Data came from immunoSEQ multiplex PCR; TCRdb stores just in-frame clones and leaves some out. The sample consists of 210,000 or so clones, over 80% of them appearing once. The specimen sequenced was peripheral blood. Receptor source: a man in his thirties or forties with COVID-19, enrolled during active disease.

V and J are TRBV13 and TRBJ2-1, with 10 bases fitting TRBD1. V gave up 4 bases and J gave up 4 bases; unmatched junction bases: 19. The CDR3 length is 20 residues. Germline CDR1 PRHDT, CDR2 FYEKMQ (reference sequence). The CDR3 region has the DNA TGTGCCAGCAGCTCCTACTCGGGACAGGGGCTTCTGAGTACGTACAATGAGCAGTTCTTC. It specifies CASSSYSGQGLLSTYNEQFF.

The rearrangement links TRBV30 to TRBJ1-6; a possible D gene is TRBD1 (6 bases). This CDR3 has 13 amino acids. V was clipped by 3 bases and J by 7 bases, with 10 bases between them. Germline assignment: CDR1 GTSNPN and CDR2 SVGIG (reference sequence). This CDR3 reads CAWSRQENSPLHF. CDR3 nucleotides: TGTGCCTGGAGCCGACAGGAGAATTCACCCCTCCACTTT.

The rearrangement uses TRBV6-2 or TRBV6-3 and TRBJ1-5; D not resolved. V lost 6 bases to trimming and J lost 0 bases, with 9 bases between them. The CDR3 runs to 14 residues. CDR1 and CDR2 from the germline V gene are MNHEY and SVGEGT. CDR3 residues: CASSLWASNQPQHF. The CDR3 DNA reads as TGTGCCAGCAGCTTATGGGCTAGCAATCAGCCCCAGCATTTT.

The gene calls are TRBV5-6 and TRBJ1-2; D possibly corresponds to TRBD1 (5 bases). Germline lookup yields CDR1 SGHDT and CDR2 YYEEEE. V lost 1 base, J lost 5 bases, and 18 bases lay in between. This CDR3 comprises 16 residues. The CDR3 reads CASSLPGPRTLYGYTF. In DNA form, the CDR3 reads TGTGCCAGCAGCTTGCCCGGCCCCAGGACACTATATGGCTACACCTTC.

The chain links TRBV7-2 to TRBJ2-3; D uncertain. Germline V gives CDR1 SGHTA, CDR2 FQGNSA. The length of the CDR3 is 16 residues. With 5 bases removed from V and 5 bases from J, the gap between germline ends came to 20 bases. Here the CDR3 DNA reads TGTGCCAGCAGCCCCCCGAGGTCCGGGTCCATAGATACGCAGTATTTT. Its protein is CASSPPRSGSIDTQYF.

The CDR3 spells CASSTPGTAPYEQYF. CDR3 DNA sequence: TGTGCCAGCAGTACCCCCGGGACAGCCCCTTACGAGCAGTACTTC. The chain recombines TRBV6-6 with TRBJ2-7; 7 nucleotides align to TRBD1. Trimming removed 5 bases from V and 4 bases from J; junction bases left unmatched: 11. Germline-derived CDR1 and CDR2 are MNHNY and SVGAGI (reference sequence). This CDR3 is built from 15 residues.

The chain has TRBV27 and TRBJ2-3, with D maybe TRBD1 (6 bases). In germline, CDR1 is MNHEY, CDR2 SMNVEV (reference sequence). The CDR3 runs 15 residues. The germline V and J ends were trimmed by 7 bases and 1 base, with 15 bases remaining between them. The CDR3 coding sequence is TGTGCCAGCACACTGACAGGTTGGGGCACAGATACGCAGTATTTT. It translates to CASTLTGWGTDTQYF.

Many counts were recorded for this clone. The chain has TRBV19 and TRBJ1-5; tentatively, D is TRBD1 (6 bases). V lost 10 bases to trimming and J lost 4 bases, with 14 bases between them. The CDR3 extends over 13 amino acids. Germline assignment: CDR1 LNHDA and CDR2 SQIVND (reference sequence). CDR3 sequence reads: CATRTDRNQPQHF. For the CDR3, the DNA is TGTGCCACCCGGACAGATAGAAATCAGCCCCAGCATTTT.

The chain uses TRBV19 and TRBJ1-2, with TRBD1 identical over 8 bases. Germline-derived CDR1 and CDR2 are LNHDA and SQIVND (reference sequence). The CDR3 has 13 residues. V shed 8 bases and J 4 bases; nucleotides not matched to a gene: 6. CDR3 protein: CASSRGRGYGYTF. CDR3 DNA: TGTGCCAGTTCCAGGGGGCGAGGCTATGGCTACACCTTC.

The V gene is TRBV7-8, the J gene TRBJ2-2, with 7 positions matching TRBD2. The V gene end was trimmed by 2 bases and the J gene end by 2 bases; junction bases not matched to a gene: 5. The germline CDR1 and CDR2 sequences are SGHVS and FQNEAQ. This CDR3 has 16 residues. CDR3 sequence: CASSLKRGLNTGELFF. CDR3 DNA sequence: TGTGCCAGCAGCTTAAAGAGGGGACTAAACACCGGGGAGCTGTTTTTT.

The chain couples TRBV19 to TRBJ1-6; maybe TRBD1 (5 bases). The germline V gene has CDR1 LNHDA and CDR2 SQIVND (reference sequence). Trimming removed 10 bases from V and 0 bases from J, with 16 bases in between. The CDR3 contains 16 residues. As DNA, the CDR3 is TGTGCCACCAGGGTGGACGGGAGCTCCTATAATTCACCCCTCCACTTT. Its translation is CATRVDGSSYNSPLHF.

The gene calls are TRBV3-1 (or the pseudogene TRBV3-2) and TRBJ1-2; TRBD1 matches 7 bases. The CDR3 runs to 14 residues. Germline V gene sequence: CDR1 LGHDT, CDR2 YNNKEL (reference sequence). Germline trimming cut 1 base from V and 6 bases from J; bases unmatched to any gene: 5. The CDR3 bases are TGTGCCAGCAGCCAAGTGACCAGGGGGGATGGCTACACCTTC. Its protein is CASSQVTRGDGYTF.

The chain links TRBV2 to TRBJ1-2; 9 bases line up with TRBD1. The V gene's germline CDR1 is SNHLY and CDR2 FYNNEI. The trim removed 6 bases at V and 8 bases at J, leaving 7 bases unmatched. This CDR3 is 13 amino acids long. The CDR3 DNA follows: TGTGCCAGCAGGGACAGGGGAATGGGCGGCTACACCTTC. As protein: CASRDRGMGGYTF.

The chain has TRBV7-2 and TRBJ1-6, with a tentative D call TRBD1 (5 bases). This CDR3 is 15 amino acids long. Germline CDR1 is SGHTA and CDR2 is FQGNSA. V was clipped by 5 bases and J by 5 bases, with 13 bases between them. The DNA for the CDR3 is TGTGCCAGCAGCCCCCAACAGGCAGATAATTCACCCCTCCACTTT. Translated, it gives CASSPQQADNSPLHF.

The chain joins TRBV3-1 (or the pseudogene TRBV3-2) to TRBJ2-7; no firm D call. Per the germline V gene, CDR1 is LGHDT and CDR2 is YNNKEL (reference sequence). The CDR3 loop spans 13 amino acids. Between the trimmed V and J ends, which lost 1 base and 4 bases, there was a span of 8 bases. The CDR3 region has the DNA TGTGCCAGCAGCCAAGGGGCCGGTTACGAGCAGTACTTC. This gives the protein CASSQGAGYEQYF.

V gene TRBV5-4 combines with J gene TRBJ1-2, with D possibly being TRBD1 (6 bases). This CDR3 spans 15 amino acids. Germline assignment: CDR1 SGHNT and CDR2 YYREEE (reference sequence). Trimming took off 1 base at V and 5 bases at J, with 15 bases between the two ends. CDR3 in amino acids: CASSLRTASAYGYTF. CDR3 bases: TGTGCCAGCAGCTTGAGGACAGCAAGTGCATATGGCTACACCTTC.

This sequence joins TRBV28 and TRBJ2-7, with a tentative D call TRBD1 (7 bases). Germline CDR1 is MDHEN and CDR2 is SYDVKM. This CDR3 is 14 amino acids long. Between the trimmed V and J ends, which lost 10 bases and 0 bases, there was a span of 16 bases. The CDR3 protein is CAIQGGPLSYEQYF. The DNA of the CDR3 is TGTGCCATCCAGGGGGGTCCCCTCTCCTACGAGCAGTACTTC.

The V call is TRBV19, the J call TRBJ2-1, with 9 positions matching TRBD1. Germline CDR1 reads LNHDA; CDR2 reads SQIVND (reference sequence). With V trimmed by 8 bases and J by 6 bases, 5 bases remained unmatched. This CDR3 is 13 amino acids long. The DNA for the CDR3 is TGTGCCAGTTCCCGGACAGGGGTCAATGAGCAGTTCTTC. Encoded protein: CASSRTGVNEQFF.

The V gene is TRBV9, the J gene TRBJ1-2; the match to TRBD1 covers 9 bases. The germline V gene encodes CDR1 SGDLS and CDR2 YYNGEE. This CDR3 has 17 amino acids. J gave up 5 bases and V 0 bases, and 11 bases lay outside the gene matches. CDR3 bases: TGTGCCAGCAGCGTAGCCCCTGGAGGGGACAGGGTTTATGGCTACACCTTC. Residues: CASSVAPGGDRVYGYTF.

The rearrangement joins TRBV24-1 to TRBJ1-5; D not resolved. This CDR3 spans 14 amino acids. With 5 bases removed from V and 0 bases from J, the gap between germline ends came to 7 bases. Germline CDR1 is KGHDR and CDR2 is SFDVKD. This chain's CDR3 is CATSVSDSNQPQHF. The CDR3 DNA is TGTGCCACCAGTGTGAGTGATAGCAATCAGCCCCAGCATTTT.

V usage is TRBV30 and J usage is TRBJ1-6; 9 bases agree with TRBD1. Germline assignment: CDR1 GTSNPN and CDR2 SVGIG (reference sequence). The J segment lost 8 bases and the V segment lost 5 bases, leaving 7 bases of the junction unmatched. The CDR3 sequence is 14 residues long. This CDR3 reads CAWGEGTGYSPLHF. CDR3 DNA: TGTGCCTGGGGAGAGGGGACAGGGTATTCACCCCTCCACTTT.

This clone was seen more than once but under ten times. The chain couples TRBV5-1 to TRBJ1-2; D is perhaps TRBD1 (6 bases). Trimming took 0 bases from V and 6 from J, leaving 18 bases between them. Germline V lookup: CDR1 SGHRS, CDR2 YFSETQ. There are 16 residues in the CDR3. The CDR3 DNA sequence: TGCGCCAGCAGCTTGGCGTCTGGACAGACTGGCCATGGCTACACCTTC. Protein product: CASSLASGQTGHGYTF.

The rearrangement uses TRBV7-2 and TRBJ2-2, with a possible D match to TRBD1 (6 bases). Trimming left V 5 bases short and J 5 bases short, with 15 bases between. The CDR3 runs 15 residues. Per the germline V gene, CDR1 is SGHTA and CDR2 is FQGNSA. CDR3 residues: CASSLRGRGTGELFF. The DNA for the CDR3 is TGTGCCAGCAGCCTACGGGGCAGGGGAACCGGGGAGCTGTTTTTT.

J is TRBJ1-2 and V is TRBV6-4; perhaps TRBD1 as D (5 bases). The CDR3 is 16 residues long. The V end was cut by 3 bases, the J end by 6 bases, with 20 bases between. The germline gives CDR1 MRHNA, CDR2 SNTAGT. The CDR3 loop reads CASSEKLLAGSDGYTF. The CDR3, as DNA: TGTGCCAGCAGTGAAAAATTATTGGCAGGGTCGGATGGCTACACCTTC.

The chain has TRBV12-5 and TRBJ1-5, with a tentative D call TRBD1 (5 bases). The CDR3 is 15 amino acids. Trimming left V 5 bases short and J 2 bases short, with 13 bases between. Germline CDR1 and CDR2: LGHNT and FRNRAP. CDR3 bases: TGTGCTAGTGGTACACGACTGACAGGCAATCAGCCCCAGCATTTT. Its translation: CASGTRLTGNQPQHF.

The CDR3 sequence: CASNWGQASDSAFF. The DNA for the CDR3 is TGTGCCAGTAACTGGGGACAGGCATCTGACTCGGCTTTCTTT. The genes are TRBV19 and TRBJ1-1, with TRBD1 matching over 8 bases. Germline V gene sequence: CDR1 LNHDA, CDR2 SQIVND (reference sequence). CDR3 length equals 14 residues. V shed 7 bases and J 11 bases; nucleotides not matched to a gene: 15.